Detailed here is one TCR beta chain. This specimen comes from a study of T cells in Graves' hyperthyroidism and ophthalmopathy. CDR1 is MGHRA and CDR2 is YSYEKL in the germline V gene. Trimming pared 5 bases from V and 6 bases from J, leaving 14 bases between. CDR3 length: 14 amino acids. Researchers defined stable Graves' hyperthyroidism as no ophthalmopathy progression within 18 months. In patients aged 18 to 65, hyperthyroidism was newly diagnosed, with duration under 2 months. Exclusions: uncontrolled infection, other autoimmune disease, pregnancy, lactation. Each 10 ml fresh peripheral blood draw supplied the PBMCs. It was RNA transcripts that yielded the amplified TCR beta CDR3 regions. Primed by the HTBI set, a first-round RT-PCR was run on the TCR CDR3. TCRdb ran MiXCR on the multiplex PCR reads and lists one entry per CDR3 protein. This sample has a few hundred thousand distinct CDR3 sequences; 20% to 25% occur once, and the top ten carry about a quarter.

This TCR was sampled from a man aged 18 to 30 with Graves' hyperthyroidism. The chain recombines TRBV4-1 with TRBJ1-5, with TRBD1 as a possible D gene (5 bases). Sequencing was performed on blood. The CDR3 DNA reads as TGCGCCAGCAGCTCCGGGGCGGAGGTTCAGCCCCAGCATTTT. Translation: CASSSGAEVQPQHF.